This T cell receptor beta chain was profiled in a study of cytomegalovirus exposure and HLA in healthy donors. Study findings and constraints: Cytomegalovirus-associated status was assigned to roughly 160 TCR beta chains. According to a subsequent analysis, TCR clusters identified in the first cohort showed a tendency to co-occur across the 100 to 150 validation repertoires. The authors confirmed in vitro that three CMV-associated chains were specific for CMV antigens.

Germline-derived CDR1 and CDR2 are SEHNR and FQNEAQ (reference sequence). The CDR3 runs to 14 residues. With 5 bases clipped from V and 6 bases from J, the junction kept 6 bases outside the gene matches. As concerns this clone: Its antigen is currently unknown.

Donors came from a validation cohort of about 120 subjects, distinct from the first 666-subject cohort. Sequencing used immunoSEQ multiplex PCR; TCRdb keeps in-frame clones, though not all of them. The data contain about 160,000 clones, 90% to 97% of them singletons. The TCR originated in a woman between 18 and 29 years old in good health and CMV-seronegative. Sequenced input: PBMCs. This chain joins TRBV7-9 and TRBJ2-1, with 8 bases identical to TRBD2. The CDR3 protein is CASSPRGGANEQFF. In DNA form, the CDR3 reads TGTGCCAGCAGCCCCCGGGGGGGAGCCAATGAGCAGTTCTTC.